Following are 19 T cell receptor beta chains from one sample sequenced in a study of T cell repertoires in cytomegalovirus infection. TCRdb recomputed calls from the reads with MiXCR, one row per CDR3 protein. Of 200,000 or so distinct CDR3 sequences in the sample, under 30% were seen once. Sequences were obtained from PBMCs. All receptors come from a human donor in good health (CMV status not recorded). Some clones in this sample may be carry-over from other donors' samples.

DNA of the CDR3: TGTGCCAGCAGCCTAGGGGGACGGGTGAATTCACCCCTCCACTTT. This sequence encodes CASSLGGRVNSPLHF. This rearrangement joins TRBV7-2 to TRBJ1-6; D may be TRBD1 (6 bases). The V end was cut by 5 bases, the J end by 7 bases, with 15 bases between. CDR1 is SGHTA, CDR2 FQGNSA, per germline. The CDR3 is made up of 15 amino acids.

This clonotype has only a few counts. The chain joins TRBV7-3 to TRBJ2-7; possibly TRBD1 for D (6 bases). There are 14 residues in the CDR3. V was shortened by 3 bases and J by 0 bases, with 9 bases between the two germline ends. Per the germline V gene, CDR1 is SGHTA and CDR2 is FQGTGA. The chain's CDR3 is CASSLDRHSYEQYF. CDR3 nucleotides: TGTGCCAGCAGCTTGGACAGACACTCCTACGAGCAGTACTTC.

This chain connects TRBV7-9 to TRBJ1-1, with unresolved D. This CDR3 has 13 residues. The germline CDR1 and CDR2 sequences are SEHNR and FQNEAQ (reference sequence). Between the trimmed V and J ends, which lost 5 bases and 5 bases, there was a span of 12 bases. The CDR3 protein is CASSAPPKTEAFF. CDR3 bases: TGTGCCAGCAGCGCCCCTCCCAAGACTGAAGCTTTCTTT.

The chain joins TRBV20-1 to TRBJ1-5; D perhaps matches TRBD1 (6 bases). V lost 1 base and J lost 4, with 8 bases in between. The CDR3 is 13 residues long. CDR1 and CDR2 from the germline V gene are DFQATT and SNEGSKA (reference sequence). The CDR3 nucleotides read TGCAGTGCTAGAGTAGACAGGAATCAGCCCCAGCATTTT. Translated: CSARVDRNQPQHF.

V is TRBV19 and J is TRBJ1-5; perhaps TRBD1 as D (5 bases). The CDR3 is 14 residues long. CDR1 is LNHDA and CDR2 is SQIVND in the germline V gene (reference sequence). V shed 4 bases and J shed 1 base, with 8 bases lying between them. The CDR3 DNA reads TGTGCCAGTAGTAAAGACAGAAGCAATCAGCCCCAGCATTTT. Encoded protein: CASSKDRSNQPQHF.

This chain uses TRBV29-1 with TRBJ1-1; D may be TRBD1 (6 bases). Germline assignment: CDR1 SQVTM and CDR2 ANQGSEA. The CDR3 totals 12 residues. Trimming took 3 bases from V and 5 from J, leaving 10 bases between them. For the CDR3, the DNA is TGCAGCGTTGATGCCAGGGGAACTGAAGCTTTCTTT. It is translated as CSVDARGTEAFF.

There are a few counts of this clonotype. This chain uses TRBV6-5 with TRBJ2-5; 7 positions agree with TRBD1. Germline CDR1 reads MNHEY; CDR2 reads SVGAGI. V lost 5 bases and J lost 0; bases outside the gene matches: 9. There are 16 residues in the CDR3. The CDR3 sequence is CASSTDREVYQETQYF. DNA for the CDR3: TGTGCCAGCAGTACTGACAGGGAAGTTTACCAAGAGACCCAGTACTTC.

The chain uses TRBV6-6 and TRBJ2-6; 7 nucleotides align to TRBD1. Trimming removed 9 bases from V and 3 bases from J; junction bases left unmatched: 8. The germline CDR1 and CDR2 sequences are MNHNY and SVGAGI (reference sequence). This CDR3 region has 15 residues. CDR3 protein: CASTPDRVGANVLTF. In DNA form, the CDR3 reads TGTGCCAGTACGCCCGACAGGGTTGGGGCCAACGTCCTGACTTTC.

This clonotype was seen a handful of times. V usage is TRBV9 and J usage is TRBJ2-7; D perhaps matches TRBD1 (6 bases). CDR3 size: 14 residues. Germline CDR1 and CDR2: SGDLS and YYNGEE. V was cut by 0 bases and J by 2 bases, with 9 bases left in between. CDR3 sequence: CASSVGTAAYEQYF. CDR3 sequence (DNA): TGTGCCAGCAGCGTAGGGACAGCCGCCTACGAGCAGTACTTC.

This chain links TRBV20-1 with TRBJ2-7, with 8 bases lining up with TRBD2. This CDR3 has 13 residues. Germline CDR1 DFQATT, CDR2 SNEGSKA (reference sequence). V lost 6 bases and J lost 5; bases outside the gene matches: 9. In DNA form, the CDR3 reads TGCAGTGCCCCCTCGGGGGGGGGGAACGAGCAGTACTTC. Translation gives CSAPSGGGNEQYF.

The CDR3 loop is CSARGRTGEQYF. The CDR3 nucleotides are TGCAGTGCTAGAGGACGGACCGGGGAGCAGTACTTC. V gene TRBV20-1 combines with J gene TRBJ2-7; D is undetermined. V was shortened by 1 base and J by 7 bases, with 11 bases between the two germline ends. CDR3 length equals 12 residues. Germline loops: CDR1 DFQATT, CDR2 SNEGSKA (reference sequence).

The rearrangement links TRBV6-2 or TRBV6-3 to TRBJ1-1; 7 bases are shared with TRBD1. Germline V gene lookup returns CDR1 MNHEY and CDR2 SVGEGT. The CDR3 consists of 16 residues. The J segment lost 5 bases and the V segment lost 0 bases, leaving 9 bases of the junction unmatched. The CDR3 DNA follows: TGTGCCAGCAGTTACTCGATAACCAGGGGACAGACTGAAGCTTTCTTT. Translating gives CASSYSITRGQTEAFF.

This clonotype turned up a few times. The chain recombines TRBV7-2 with TRBJ2-3; D may be TRBD1 (6 bases). The CDR3 length is 15 residues. Looked up from germline, CDR1 is SGHTA and CDR2 is FQGNSA. Between the trimmed V and J ends, which lost 5 bases and 3 bases, there was a span of 15 bases. CDR3 amino acids: CASSEQGFTTDTQYF. The CDR3 bases are TGTGCCAGCAGCGAACAGGGCTTTACGACAGATACGCAGTATTTT.

This chain joins TRBV2 and TRBJ1-2, with TRBD1 identical over 7 bases. Losses at the gene ends were 5 bases for V and 6 bases for J; bases not matched to a gene: 6. CDR1 and CDR2 from the germline V gene are SNHLY and FYNNEI. The CDR3 consists of 13 residues. This CDR3 is CASSSDRADGYTF. DNA for the CDR3: TGTGCCAGCAGTTCCGACAGGGCGGATGGCTACACCTTC.

The chain combines TRBV19 with TRBJ1-1; 7 nucleotides agree with TRBD1. From germline, CDR1 is LNHDA and CDR2 SQIVND (reference sequence). This CDR3 comprises 13 residues. Trimming cost V 7 bases and J 7 bases; bases outside gene matches: 9. For the CDR3, the DNA is TGTGCCAGTACCCCGACAGGGAAGGGTGAAGCTTTCTTT. Encoded protein: CASTPTGKGEAFF.

This clonotype was observed a handful of times. The V and J genes are TRBV19 and TRBJ2-7; TRBD1 matches 10 bases. The CDR3 totals 16 residues. Germline CDR1 reads LNHDA; CDR2 reads SQIVND (reference sequence). With 5 bases clipped from V and 5 bases from J, the junction kept 12 bases outside the gene matches. CDR3 protein: CASSLSGTGVRNEQYF. The DNA of the CDR3 is TGTGCCAGTAGTCTCTCCGGGACAGGGGTAAGAAACGAGCAGTACTTC.

This clonotype was seen a handful of times. V gene TRBV5-4 combines with J gene TRBJ2-5, with TRBD2 matching over 8 bases. In germline, CDR1 is SGHNT, CDR2 YYREEE (reference sequence). This CDR3 is 17 amino acids long. J gave up 2 bases and V 4 bases, and 13 bases lay outside the gene matches. The CDR3 is CASSPRGRSGGQETQYF. The CDR3 DNA follows: TGTGCCAGCAGCCCCCGCGGGAGGAGCGGGGGTCAAGAGACCCAGTACTTC.

This clonotype was observed many times. The chain carries TRBV7-2 and TRBJ2-2, with 10 bases identical to TRBD1. V shed 5 bases and J 6 bases; nucleotides not matched to a gene: 0. The CDR3 consists of 13 residues. Germline loops: CDR1 SGHTA, CDR2 FQGNSA. The CDR3 sequence is CASSGQGAGELFF. The CDR3 nucleotides are TGTGCCAGCAGCGGACAGGGGGCCGGGGAGCTGTTTTTT.

In its sample, this clonotype was seen a few times. The J gene is TRBJ2-1, the V gene TRBV12-3 or TRBV12-4, with 7 positions matching TRBD1. V was clipped by 6 bases and J by 4 bases; unmatched bases: 12. The CDR3 extends over 16 amino acids. CDR3 protein: CASSPVGQLLYNEQFF. The CDR3 DNA sequence: TGTGCCAGCAGCCCTGTGGGACAGCTATTATACAATGAGCAGTTCTTC.